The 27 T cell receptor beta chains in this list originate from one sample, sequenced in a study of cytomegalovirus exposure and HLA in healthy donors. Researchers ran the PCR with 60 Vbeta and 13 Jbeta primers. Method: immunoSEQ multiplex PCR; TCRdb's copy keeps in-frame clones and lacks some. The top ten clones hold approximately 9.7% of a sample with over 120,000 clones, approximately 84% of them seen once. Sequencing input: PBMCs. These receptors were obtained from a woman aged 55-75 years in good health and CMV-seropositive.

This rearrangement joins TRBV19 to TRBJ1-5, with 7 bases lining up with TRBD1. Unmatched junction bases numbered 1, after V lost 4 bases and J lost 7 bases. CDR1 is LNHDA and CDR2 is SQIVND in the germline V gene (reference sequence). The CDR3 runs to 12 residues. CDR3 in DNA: TGTGCCAGTAGTAGACAGGGACAGCCCCAGCATTTT. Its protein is CASSRQGQPQHF.

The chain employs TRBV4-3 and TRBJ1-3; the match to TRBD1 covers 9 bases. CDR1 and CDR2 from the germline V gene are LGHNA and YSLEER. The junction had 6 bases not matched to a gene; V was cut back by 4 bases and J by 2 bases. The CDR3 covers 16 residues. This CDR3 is CASSLLRTGAGNTIYF. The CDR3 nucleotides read TGCGCCAGCAGCCTATTACGGACAGGGGCTGGAAACACCATATATTTT.

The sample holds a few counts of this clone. The CDR3 is CAISAGQGYEQYF. CDR3 DNA sequence: TGTGCCATCAGTGCGGGACAGGGATACGAGCAGTACTTC. This chain links TRBV10-3 with TRBJ2-7; TRBD1 aligns across 9 bases. The CDR3 is 13 residues long. Trimming took 4 bases from V and 4 from J; bases not matched to a gene: 2. CDR1 is ENHRY and CDR2 is SYGVKD in the germline V gene.

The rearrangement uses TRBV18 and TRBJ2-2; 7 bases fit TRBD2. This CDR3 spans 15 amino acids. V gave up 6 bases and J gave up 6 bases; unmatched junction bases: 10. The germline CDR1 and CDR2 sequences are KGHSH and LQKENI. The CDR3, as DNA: TGTGCCAGCTCCCCTCGGACTAGATTGCCCGGGGAGCTGTTTTTT. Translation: CASSPRTRLPGELFF.

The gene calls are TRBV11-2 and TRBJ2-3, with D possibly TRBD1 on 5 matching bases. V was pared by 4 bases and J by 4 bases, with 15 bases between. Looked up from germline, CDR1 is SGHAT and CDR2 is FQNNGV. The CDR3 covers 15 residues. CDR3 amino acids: CASSSDILGPDTQYF. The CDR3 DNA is TGTGCCAGCAGCTCGGACATCCTTGGACCAGATACGCAGTATTTT.

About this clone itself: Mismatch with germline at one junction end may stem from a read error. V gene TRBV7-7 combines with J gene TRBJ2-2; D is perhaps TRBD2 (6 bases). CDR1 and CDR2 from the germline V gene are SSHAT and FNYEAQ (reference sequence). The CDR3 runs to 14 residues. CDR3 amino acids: CASSLRRGTGELFF. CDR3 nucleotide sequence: TGTGCTAGCAGCTTAAGACGGGGGACCGGGGAGCTGTTTTTT.

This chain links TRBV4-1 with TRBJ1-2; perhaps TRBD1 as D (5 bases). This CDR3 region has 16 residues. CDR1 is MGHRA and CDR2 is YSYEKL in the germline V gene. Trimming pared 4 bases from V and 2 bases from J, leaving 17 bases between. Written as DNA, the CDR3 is TGCGCCAGCAGCCCCAAGATATTCCCAGGGAACTATGGCTACACCTTC. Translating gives CASSPKIFPGNYGYTF.

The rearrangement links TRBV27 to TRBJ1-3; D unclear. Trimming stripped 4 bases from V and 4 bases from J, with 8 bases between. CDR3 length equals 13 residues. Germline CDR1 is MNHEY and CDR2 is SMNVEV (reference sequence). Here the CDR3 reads CASSSTSGNTIYF. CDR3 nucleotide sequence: TGTGCCAGCAGTTCCACTTCCGGAAACACCATATATTTT.

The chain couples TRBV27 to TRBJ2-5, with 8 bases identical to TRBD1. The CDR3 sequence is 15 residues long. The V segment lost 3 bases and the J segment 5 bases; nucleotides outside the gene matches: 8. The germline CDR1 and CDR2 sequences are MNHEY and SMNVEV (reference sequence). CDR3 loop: CASSFGQGRGETQYF. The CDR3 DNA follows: TGTGCCAGCAGTTTCGGACAGGGTAGGGGGGAGACCCAGTACTTC.

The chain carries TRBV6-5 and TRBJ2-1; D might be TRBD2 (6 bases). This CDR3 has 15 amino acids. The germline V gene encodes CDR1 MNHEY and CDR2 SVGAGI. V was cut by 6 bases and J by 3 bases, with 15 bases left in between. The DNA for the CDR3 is TGTGCCAGCAGACGGGACTCACTTCTCTACAATGAGCAGTTCTTC. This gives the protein CASRRDSLLYNEQFF.

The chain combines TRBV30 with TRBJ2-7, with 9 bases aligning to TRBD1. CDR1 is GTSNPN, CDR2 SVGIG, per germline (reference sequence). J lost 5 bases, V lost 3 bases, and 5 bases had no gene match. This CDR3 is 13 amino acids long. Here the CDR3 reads CAWRGTGIDEQYF. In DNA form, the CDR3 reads TGTGCCTGGAGGGGGACAGGGATCGACGAGCAGTACTTC.

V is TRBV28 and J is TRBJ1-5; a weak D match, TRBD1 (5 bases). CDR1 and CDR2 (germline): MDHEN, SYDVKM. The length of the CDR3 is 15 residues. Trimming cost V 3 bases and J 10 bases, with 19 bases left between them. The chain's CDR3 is CASSLMMGGGGPQHF. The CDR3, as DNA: TGTGCCAGCAGTTTGATGATGGGCGGCGGGGGACCCCAGCATTTT. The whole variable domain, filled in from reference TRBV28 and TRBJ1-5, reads DVKVTQSSRYLVKRTGEKVFLECVQDMDHENMFWYRQDPGLGLRLIYFSYDVKMKEKGDIPEGYSVSREKKERFSLILESASTNQTSMYLCASSLMMGGGGPQHFGDGTRLSIL.

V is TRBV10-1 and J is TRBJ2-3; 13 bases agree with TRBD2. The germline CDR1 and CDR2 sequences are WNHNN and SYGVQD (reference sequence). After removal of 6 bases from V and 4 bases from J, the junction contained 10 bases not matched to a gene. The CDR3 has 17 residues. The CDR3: CASRDVTSGRQADTQYF. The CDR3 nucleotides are TGCGCCAGCAGGGACGTGACTAGCGGGAGGCAAGCAGATACGCAGTATTTT.

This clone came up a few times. DNA for the CDR3: TGTGCCTGGGACGGGACAGCCCTACTGAACGAGCAGTACTTC. It is translated as CAWDGTALLNEQYF. The V call is TRBV30, the J call TRBJ2-5; 7 nucleotides line up with TRBD1. TRBJ2-7 matches the DNA end more closely, so the J call is doubtful. Germline CDR1 reads GTSNPN; CDR2 reads SVGIG (reference sequence). This CDR3 has 14 residues.

CDR3 bases: TGTGCCAGCAGCCAACGGGACAGGAACACTGAAGCTTTCTTT. This translates into CASSQRDRNTEAFF. The chain employs TRBV7-2 and TRBJ1-1; 7 bases align to TRBD1. In germline, CDR1 is SGHTA, CDR2 FQGNSA. Germline trimming cut 5 bases from V and 1 base from J; bases unmatched to any gene: 4. This CDR3 has 14 residues.

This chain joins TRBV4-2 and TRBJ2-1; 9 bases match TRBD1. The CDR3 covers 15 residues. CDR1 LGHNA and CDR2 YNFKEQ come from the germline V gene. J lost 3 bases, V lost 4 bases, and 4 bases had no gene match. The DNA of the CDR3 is TGTGCCAGCAGCCCTAGACAGGGGGTCTACAATGAGCAGTTCTTC. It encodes CASSPRQGVYNEQFF.

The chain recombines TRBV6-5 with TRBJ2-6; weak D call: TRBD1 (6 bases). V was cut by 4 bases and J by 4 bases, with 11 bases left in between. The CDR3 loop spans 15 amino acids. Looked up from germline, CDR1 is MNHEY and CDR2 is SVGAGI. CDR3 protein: CASSSQGPGANVLTF. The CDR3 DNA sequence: TGTGCCAGCAGTTCACAGGGCCCAGGGGCCAACGTCCTGACTTTC.

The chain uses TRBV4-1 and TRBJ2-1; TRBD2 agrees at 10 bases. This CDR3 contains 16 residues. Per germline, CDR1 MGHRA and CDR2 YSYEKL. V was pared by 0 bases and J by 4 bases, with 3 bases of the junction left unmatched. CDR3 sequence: CASSQENSGRYNEQFF. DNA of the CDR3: TGCGCCAGCAGCCAAGAAAATAGCGGGAGGTACAATGAGCAGTTCTTC.

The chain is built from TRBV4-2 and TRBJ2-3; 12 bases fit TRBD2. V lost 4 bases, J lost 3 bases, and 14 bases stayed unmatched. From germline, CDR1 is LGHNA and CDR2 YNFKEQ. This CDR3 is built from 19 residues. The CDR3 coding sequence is TGTGCCAGCAGCCTCCGAGGTACTAGGACTAGCGGGACGACAGATACGCAGTATTTT. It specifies CASSLRGTRTSGTTDTQYF.

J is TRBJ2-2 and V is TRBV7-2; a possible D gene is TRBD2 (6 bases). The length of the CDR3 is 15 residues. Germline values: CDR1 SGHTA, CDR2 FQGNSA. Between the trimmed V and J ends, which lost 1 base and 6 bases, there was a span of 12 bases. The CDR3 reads CASSLVLGGAGELFF. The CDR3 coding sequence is TGTGCCAGCAGCTTAGTCTTGGGGGGAGCCGGGGAGCTGTTTTTT.

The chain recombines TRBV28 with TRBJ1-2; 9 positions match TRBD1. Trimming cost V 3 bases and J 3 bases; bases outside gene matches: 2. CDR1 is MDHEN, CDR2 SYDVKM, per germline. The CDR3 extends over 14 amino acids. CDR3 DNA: TGTGCCAGCAGTTTTTACAGGGGGCACTATGGCTACACCTTC. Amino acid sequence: CASSFYRGHYGYTF.

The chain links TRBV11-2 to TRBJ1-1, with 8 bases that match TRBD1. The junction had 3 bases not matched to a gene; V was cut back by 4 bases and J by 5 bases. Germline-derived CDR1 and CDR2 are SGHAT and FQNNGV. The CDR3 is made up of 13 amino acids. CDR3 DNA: TGTGCCAGCAGCTCACAGGGGGGTACTGAAGCTTTCTTT. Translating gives CASSSQGGTEAFF.

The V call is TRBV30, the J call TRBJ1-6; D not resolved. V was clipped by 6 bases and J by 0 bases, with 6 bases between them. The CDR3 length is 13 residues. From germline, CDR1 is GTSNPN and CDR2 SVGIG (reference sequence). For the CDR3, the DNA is TGTGCCTGTCACAGCTCCTATAATTCACCCCTCCACTTT. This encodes CACHSSYNSPLHF.

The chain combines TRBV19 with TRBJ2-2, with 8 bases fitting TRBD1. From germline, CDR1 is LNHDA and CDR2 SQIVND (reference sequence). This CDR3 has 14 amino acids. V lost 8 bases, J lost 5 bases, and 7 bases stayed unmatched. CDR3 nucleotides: TGTGCCAGTTCGAGACAGGGGAAAACCGGGGAGCTGTTTTTT. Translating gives CASSRQGKTGELFF. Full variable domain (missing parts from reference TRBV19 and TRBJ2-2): DGGITQSPKYLFRKEGQNVTLSCEQNLNHDAMYWYRQDPGQGLRLIYYSQIVNDFQKGDIAEGYSVSREKKESFPLTVTSAQKNPTAFYLCASSRQGKTGELFFGEGSRLTVL.

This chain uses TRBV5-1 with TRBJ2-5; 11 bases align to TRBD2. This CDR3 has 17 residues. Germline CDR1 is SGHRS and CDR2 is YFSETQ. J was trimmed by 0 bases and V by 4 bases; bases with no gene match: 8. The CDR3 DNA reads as TGCGCCAGCAGCCACACCGGGACTAGCGGTAACCAAGAGACCCAGTACTTC. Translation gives CASSHTGTSGNQETQYF.

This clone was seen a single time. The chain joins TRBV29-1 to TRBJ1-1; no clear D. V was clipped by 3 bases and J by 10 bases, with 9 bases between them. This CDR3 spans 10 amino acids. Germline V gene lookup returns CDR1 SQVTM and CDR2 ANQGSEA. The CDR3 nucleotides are TGCAGCGTTGAGCGGGCTGGAGCTTTCTTT. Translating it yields CSVERAGAFF.

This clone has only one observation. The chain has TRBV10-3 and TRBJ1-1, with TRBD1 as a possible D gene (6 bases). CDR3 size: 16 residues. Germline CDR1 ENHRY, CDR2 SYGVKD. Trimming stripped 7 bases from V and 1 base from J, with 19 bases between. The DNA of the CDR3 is TGTGCCATCAACAAGCGACCAGGGGAGAAGAACACTGAAGCTTTCTTT. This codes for CAINKRPGEKNTEAFF.